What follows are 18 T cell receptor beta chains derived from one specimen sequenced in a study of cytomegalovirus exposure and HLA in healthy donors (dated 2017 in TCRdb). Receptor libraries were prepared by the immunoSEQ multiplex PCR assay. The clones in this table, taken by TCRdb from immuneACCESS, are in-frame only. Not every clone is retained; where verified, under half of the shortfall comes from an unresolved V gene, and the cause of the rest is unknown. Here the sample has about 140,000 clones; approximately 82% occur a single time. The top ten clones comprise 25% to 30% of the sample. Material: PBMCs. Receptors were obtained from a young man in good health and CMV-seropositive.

In nucleotides, the CDR3 is TGTGCCAGCAGCTTGAGACAGGGGGCGTTCGCTGGAAACACCATATATTTT. Residues: CASSLRQGAFAGNTIYF. The chain uses TRBV7-9 and TRBJ1-3; 10 bases align to TRBD1. CDR1 and CDR2 (germline): SEHNR, FQNEAQ (reference sequence). The CDR3 extends over 17 amino acids. Germline trimming cut 3 bases from V and 2 bases from J; bases unmatched to any gene: 7.

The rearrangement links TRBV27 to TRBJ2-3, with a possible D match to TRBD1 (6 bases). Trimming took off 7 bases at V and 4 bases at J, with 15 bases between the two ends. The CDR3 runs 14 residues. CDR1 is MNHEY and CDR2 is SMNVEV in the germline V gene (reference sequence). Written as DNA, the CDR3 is TGTGCCAGCATGATACAGGGTAGGTCAGATACGCAGTATTTT. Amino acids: CASMIQGRSDTQYF.

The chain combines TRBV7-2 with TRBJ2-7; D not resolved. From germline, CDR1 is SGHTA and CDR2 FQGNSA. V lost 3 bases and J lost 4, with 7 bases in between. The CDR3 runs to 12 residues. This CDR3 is CASSFSPYEQYF. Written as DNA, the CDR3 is TGTGCCAGCAGCTTTTCCCCGTACGAGCAGTACTTC.

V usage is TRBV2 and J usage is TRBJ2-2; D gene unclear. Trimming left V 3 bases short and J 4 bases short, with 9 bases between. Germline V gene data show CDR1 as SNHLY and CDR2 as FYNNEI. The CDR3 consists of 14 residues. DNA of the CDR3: TGTGCCAGCAGTGAGTTGGCGGTCACCGGGGAGCTGTTTTTT. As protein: CASSELAVTGELFF. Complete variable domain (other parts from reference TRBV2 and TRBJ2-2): EPEVTQTPSHQVTQMGQEVILRCVPISNHLYFYWYRQILGQKVEFLVSFYNNEISEKSEIFDDQFSVERPDGSNFTLKIRSTKLEDSAMYFCASSELAVTGELFFGEGSRLTVL.

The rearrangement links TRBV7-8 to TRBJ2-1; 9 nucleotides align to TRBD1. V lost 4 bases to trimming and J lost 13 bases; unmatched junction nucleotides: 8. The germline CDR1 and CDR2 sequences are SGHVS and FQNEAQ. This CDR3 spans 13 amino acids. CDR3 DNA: TGTGCCAGCAGCTCGGGACAGGGTTCCCCTCAGTTCTTC. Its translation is CASSSGQGSPQFF.

CDR3 DNA sequence: TGTGCCAGCAGTTATGACAGCTCCTACAATGAGCAGTTCTTC. This sequence encodes CASSYDSSYNEQFF. This chain links TRBV6-5 with TRBJ2-1, with a tentative D call TRBD1 (5 bases). The V gene's germline CDR1 is MNHEY and CDR2 SVGAGI. This CDR3 has 14 residues. The V end was cut by 3 bases, the J end by 0 bases, with 6 bases between.

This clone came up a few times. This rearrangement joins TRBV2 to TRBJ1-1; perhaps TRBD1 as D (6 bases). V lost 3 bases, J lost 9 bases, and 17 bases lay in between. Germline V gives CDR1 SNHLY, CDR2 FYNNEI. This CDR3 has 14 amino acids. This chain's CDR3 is CASSERGIALKAFF. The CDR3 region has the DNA TGTGCCAGCAGTGAGAGGGGGATCGCCCTGAAAGCTTTCTTT.

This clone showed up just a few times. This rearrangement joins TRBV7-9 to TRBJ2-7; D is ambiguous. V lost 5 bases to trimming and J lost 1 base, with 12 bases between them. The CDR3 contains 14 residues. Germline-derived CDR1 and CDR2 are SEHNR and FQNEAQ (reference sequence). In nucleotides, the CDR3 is TGTGCCAGCAGCCCATTTTCCCAATCCTACGAGCAGTACTTC. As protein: CASSPFSQSYEQYF.

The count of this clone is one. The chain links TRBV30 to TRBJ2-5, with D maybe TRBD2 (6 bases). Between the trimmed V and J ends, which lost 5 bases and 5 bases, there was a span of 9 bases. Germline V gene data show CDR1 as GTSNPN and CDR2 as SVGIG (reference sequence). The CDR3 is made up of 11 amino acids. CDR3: CAWGGGETQYF. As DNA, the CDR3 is TGTGCCTGGGGTGGAGGGGAGACCCAGTACTTC.

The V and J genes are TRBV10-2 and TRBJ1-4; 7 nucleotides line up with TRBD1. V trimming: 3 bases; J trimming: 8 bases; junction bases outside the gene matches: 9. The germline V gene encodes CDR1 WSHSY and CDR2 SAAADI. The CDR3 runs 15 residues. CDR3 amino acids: CASSERGQDGEKLFF. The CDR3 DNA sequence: TGCGCCAGCAGTGAACGCGGACAGGATGGGGAAAAACTGTTTTTT.

The CDR3 DNA follows: TGTGCCACTTCACCAGGGCTTAATGAGCAGTTCTTC. Its protein is CATSPGLNEQFF. The chain carries TRBV10-3 and TRBJ2-1; D might be TRBD1 (5 bases). CDR1 is ENHRY and CDR2 is SYGVKD in the germline V gene. V was trimmed by 10 bases and J by 7 bases, leaving 14 bases between them. This CDR3 has 12 amino acids.

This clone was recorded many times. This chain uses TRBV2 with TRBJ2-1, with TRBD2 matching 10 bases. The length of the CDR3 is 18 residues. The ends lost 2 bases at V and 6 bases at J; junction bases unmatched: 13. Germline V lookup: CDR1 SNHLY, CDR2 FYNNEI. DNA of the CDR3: TGTGCCAGCAGTGAAATCGGGCTAGCGGGAGCTCGCGGCAATGAGCAGTTCTTC. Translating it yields CASSEIGLAGARGNEQFF.

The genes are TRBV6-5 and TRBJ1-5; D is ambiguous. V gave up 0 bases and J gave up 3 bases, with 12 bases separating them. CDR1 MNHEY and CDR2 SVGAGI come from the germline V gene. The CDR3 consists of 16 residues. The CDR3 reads CASSYSSSGINQPQHF. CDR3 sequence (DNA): TGTGCCAGCAGTTACTCGAGCTCAGGCATCAATCAGCCCCAGCATTTT.

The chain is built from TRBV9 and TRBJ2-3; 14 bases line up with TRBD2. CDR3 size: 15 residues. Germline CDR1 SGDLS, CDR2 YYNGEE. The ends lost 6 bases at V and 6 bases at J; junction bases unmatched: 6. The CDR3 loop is CASKKGLAGVDTQYF. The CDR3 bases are TGTGCCAGCAAGAAGGGACTAGCGGGAGTGGATACGCAGTATTTT. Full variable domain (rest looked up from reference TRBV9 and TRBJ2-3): DSGVTQTPKHLITATGQRVTLRCSPRSGDLSVYWYQQSLDQGLQFLIQYYNGEERAKGNILERFSAQQFPDLHSELNLSSLELGDSALYFCASKKGLAGVDTQYFGPGTRLTVL.

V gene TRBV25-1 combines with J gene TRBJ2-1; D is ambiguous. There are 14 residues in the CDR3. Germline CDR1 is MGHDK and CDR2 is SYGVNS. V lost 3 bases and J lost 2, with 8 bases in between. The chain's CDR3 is CASSDETPYNEQFF. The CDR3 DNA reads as TGTGCCAGCAGTGATGAGACTCCCTACAATGAGCAGTTCTTC.

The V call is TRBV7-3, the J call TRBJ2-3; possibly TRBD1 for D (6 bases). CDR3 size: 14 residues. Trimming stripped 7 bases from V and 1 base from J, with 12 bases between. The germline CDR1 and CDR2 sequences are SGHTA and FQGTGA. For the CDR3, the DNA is TGTGCCAGCACCTCAGGGGCGGGCACAGATACGCAGTATTTT. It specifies CASTSGAGTDTQYF.

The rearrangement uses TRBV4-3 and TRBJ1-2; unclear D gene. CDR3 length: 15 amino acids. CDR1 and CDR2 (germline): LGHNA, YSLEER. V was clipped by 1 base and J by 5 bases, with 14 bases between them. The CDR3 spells CASSQVYSIRYGYTF. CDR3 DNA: TGCGCCAGCAGCCAAGTGTACAGCATCCGGTATGGCTACACCTTC.

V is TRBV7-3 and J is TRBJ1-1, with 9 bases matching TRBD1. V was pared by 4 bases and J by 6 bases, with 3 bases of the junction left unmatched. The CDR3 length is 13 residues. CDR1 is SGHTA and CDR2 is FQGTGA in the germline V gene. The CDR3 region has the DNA TGTGCCAGCAGCTCACAGGGGGCGGCTGAAGCTTTCTTT. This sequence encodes CASSSQGAAEAFF. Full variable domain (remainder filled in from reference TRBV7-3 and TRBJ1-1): GAGVSQTPSNKVTEKGKYVELRCDPISGHTALYWYRQSLGQGPEFLIYFQGTGAADDSGLPNDRFFAVRPEGSVSTLKIQRTERGDSAVYLCASSSQGAAEAFFGQGTRLTVV.